The source of this T cell receptor (beta chain) is a study of cytotoxic CD8 clonotypes in ibrutinib-treated CLL. Across the study: Response sampling took place at median about 12 months of treatment, range 6 to 36. Study-level points and caveats: Before falling back toward baseline at progression, clonality had risen at the time of ibrutinib response. Pretreatment clonality was elevated relative to age-matched healthy donors and paralleled circulating CD8+ T-cell counts.

The repertoire was sequenced with immunoSEQ multiplex PCR; TCRdb's copy has only in-frame clones and lacks some. The table includes hundreds of thousands of clones, more than 65% detected once. On this clone: Antigen specificity is unknown.

The germline V gene encodes CDR1 MNHNY and CDR2 SVGAGI (reference sequence). Trimming shortened V by 5 bases and J by 6 bases, and 17 bases separated the two germline ends. This CDR3 has 15 amino acids. The sample was PBMCs, taken after 12 months of ibrutinib treatment. This TCR derives from a human donor with chronic lymphocytic leukemia. The chain has TRBV6-6 and TRBJ1-5, with D possibly matching TRBD1 (6 bases). The CDR3 is CASSPFRGAGQPQHF. The CDR3 region has the DNA TGTGCCAGCAGTCCCTTCAGGGGCGCGGGTCAGCCCCAGCATTTT.